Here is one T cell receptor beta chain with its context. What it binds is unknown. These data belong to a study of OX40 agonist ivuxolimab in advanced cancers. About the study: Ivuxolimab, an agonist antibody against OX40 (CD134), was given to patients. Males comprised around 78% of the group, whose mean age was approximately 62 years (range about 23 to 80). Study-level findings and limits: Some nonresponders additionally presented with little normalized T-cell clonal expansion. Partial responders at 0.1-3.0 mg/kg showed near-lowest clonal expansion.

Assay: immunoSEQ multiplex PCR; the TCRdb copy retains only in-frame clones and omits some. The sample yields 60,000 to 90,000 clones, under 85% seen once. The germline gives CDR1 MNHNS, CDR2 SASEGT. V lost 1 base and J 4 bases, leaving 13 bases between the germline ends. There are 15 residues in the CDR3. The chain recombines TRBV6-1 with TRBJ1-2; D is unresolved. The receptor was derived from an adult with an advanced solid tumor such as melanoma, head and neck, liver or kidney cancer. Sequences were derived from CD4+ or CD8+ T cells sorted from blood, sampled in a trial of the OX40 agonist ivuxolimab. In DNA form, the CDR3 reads TGTGCCAGCAGTGAAGGAAGGGCAGCAACCTATGGCTACACCTTC. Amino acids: CASSEGRAATYGYTF.